One sample yielded the 5 T cell receptor beta chains listed below, sequenced in a study of blood T cell repertoires in COVID-19. The repertoire was sequenced with immunoSEQ multiplex PCR; TCRdb's copy has only in-frame clones and lacks some. Of 150,000 to 200,000 clones listed, 70% to 80% are singletons. Input material: peripheral blood. The receptors were sampled from a woman between 35 and 50 years old with COVID-19, enrolled during active disease.

Here the CDR3 reads CAWSLQFTYEQYF. The CDR3 DNA follows: TGTGCCTGGAGCCTTCAGTTTACCTACGAGCAGTACTTC. The chain combines TRBV30 with TRBJ2-7; no firm D call. The CDR3 is made up of 13 amino acids. Germline V gives CDR1 GTSNPN, CDR2 SVGIG (reference sequence). V lost 3 bases and J 2 bases, leaving 11 bases between the germline ends.

The table lists this clone with a few counts. This chain uses TRBV2 with TRBJ1-2; no firm D call. The ends were cut back, 8 bases at V and 2 bases at J, with 6 bases in the middle. This CDR3 spans 11 amino acids. Germline CDR1 SNHLY, CDR2 FYNNEI. The DNA of the CDR3 is TGTGCCAGCTTCGGGAACTATGGCTACACCTTC. As protein: CASFGNYGYTF.

The chain carries TRBV2 and TRBJ1-2; no clear D gene. Germline values: CDR1 SNHLY, CDR2 FYNNEI. Trimming stripped 6 bases from V and 4 bases from J, with 15 bases between. This CDR3 is built from 14 residues. The DNA for the CDR3 is TGTGCCAGCAGGGATGACGGGGTTAGCTATGGCTACACCTTC. This translates into CASRDDGVSYGYTF. The full variable domain, rest sourced from reference TRBV2 and TRBJ1-2, is EPEVTQTPSHQVTQMGQEVILRCVPISNHLYFYWYRQILGQKVEFLVSFYNNEISEKSEIFDDQFSVERPDGSNFTLKIRSTKLEDSAMYFCASRDDGVSYGYTFGSGTRLTVV.

This clone was counted once. The chain links TRBV5-1 to TRBJ1-5, with D maybe TRBD1 (6 bases). V shed 0 bases and J shed 9 bases, with 10 bases lying between them. CDR1 and CDR2 (germline): SGHRS, YFSETQ. The CDR3 contains 13 residues. The CDR3 reads CASSLDRAMPQHF. For the CDR3, the DNA is TGCGCCAGCAGCTTGGACAGGGCTATGCCCCAGCATTTT.

The chain joins TRBV11-2 to TRBJ1-1; 7 bases are shared with TRBD1. The CDR3 totals 13 residues. V gave up 1 base and J gave up 11 bases; unmatched junction bases: 7. The V gene's germline CDR1 is SGHAT and CDR2 FQNNGV. CDR3 region: CASSLAKGAWAFF. CDR3 DNA: TGTGCCAGCAGCTTAGCAAAGGGGGCCTGGGCTTTCTTT.